Listed below are T cell receptor beta chains from one sample, sequenced in a study of human T cells and chemical hapten exposure. TCRdb reprocessed the RACE reads with MiXCR, giving one entry per CDR3 protein. The sample holds tens of thousands of distinct CDR3 sequences, 14% seen once. The sample in question was whole blood, obtained in connection with sensitization to the hapten diphenylcyclopropenone (DPC). The receptors here all came from a woman between 50 and 59 years old with alopecia areata. Some clones in this sample may be carry-over from other donors' samples. The CDR3 runs from the conserved cysteine through the conserved F or W. Fields, in order: V gene, J gene, clone size, CDR3 protein. Size values are once, few and many counts, or a class for expanded clones, and some rows have none.

V gene: TRBV7-2
J gene: TRBJ1-1
clone size: few
CDR3 protein: CASSTDAGPRTEAFF

V gene: TRBV7-6
J gene: TRBJ2-2
clone size: few
CDR3 protein: CASRRRGTGELFF

V gene: TRBV29-1
J gene: TRBJ1-1
clone size: NA
CDR3 protein: CSVSTTGADTEAFF

V gene: TRBV6-1
J gene: TRBJ2-3
clone size: few
CDR3 protein: CASSPLAGDTDTQYF

V gene: TRBV4-3
J gene: TRBJ2-4
clone size: many
CDR3 protein: CASSQGPGDRDNIQYF

V gene: TRBV18
J gene: TRBJ1-3
clone size: NA
CDR3 protein: CASSRSDSSGNTIYF

V gene: TRBV20-1
J gene: TRBJ2-1
clone size: NA
CDR3 protein: CSARNLQGAGNEQFF

V gene: TRBV7-2
J gene: TRBJ2-1
clone size: NA
CDR3 protein: CASSSPVLAGGPLEYNEQFF

V gene: TRBV7-6
J gene: TRBJ1-3
clone size: NA
CDR3 protein: CASSPATHSGNTIYF

V gene: TRBV6-2/TRBV6-3
J gene: TRBJ1-5
clone size: NA
CDR3 protein: CASSLLDRGTQPQHF

V gene: TRBV18
J gene: TRBJ2-3
clone size: few
CDR3 protein: CASSPDFVNTDTQYF

V gene: TRBV3-1
J gene: TRBJ2-6
clone size: NA
CDR3 protein: CASSQEGVRSSGANVLTF

V gene: TRBV6-6
J gene: TRBJ1-1
clone size: NA
CDR3 protein: CASSRSGEGTEAFF

V gene: TRBV7-2
J gene: TRBJ2-3
clone size: many
CDR3 protein: CASSLERVGGTDTQYF

V gene: TRBV28
J gene: TRBJ2-2
clone size: NA
CDR3 protein: CASIEGTGQAGELFF

V gene: TRBV3-1
J gene: TRBJ2-6
clone size: few
CDR3 protein: CASSQDSSGANVLTF

V gene: TRBV6-1
J gene: TRBJ1-2
clone size: NA
CDR3 protein: CASSGDNRELGYTF

V gene: TRBV6-1
J gene: TRBJ1-2
clone size: many
CDR3 protein: CASSEGARAGPYGYTF

V gene: TRBV6-5
J gene: TRBJ2-4
clone size: NA
CDR3 protein: CASSYSKYRTTPNVQYF

V gene: TRBV15
J gene: TRBJ2-3
clone size: few
CDR3 protein: CATSRGDTQYF

V gene: TRBV19
J gene: TRBJ2-1
clone size: NA
CDR3 protein: CASSYRGPDNEQFF

V gene: TRBV7-6
J gene: TRBJ2-3
clone size: many
CDR3 protein: CASSLVWSAADTQYF

V gene: TRBV2
J gene: TRBJ2-2
clone size: few
CDR3 protein: CASRQTGAHTGELFF

V gene: TRBV28
J gene: TRBJ2-7
clone size: few
CDR3 protein: CASSPPSGSYEQYF

V gene: TRBV7-9
J gene: TRBJ2-1
clone size: NA
CDR3 protein: CASSRGASGISYNEQFF

V gene: TRBV20-1
J gene: TRBJ2-2
clone size: NA
CDR3 protein: CSARGFGRTNTGELFF

V gene: TRBV28
J gene: TRBJ1-1
clone size: NA
CDR3 protein: CATDLNTEAFF

V gene: TRBV7-6
J gene: TRBJ1-3
clone size: many
CDR3 protein: CASSLTGAGNTIYF

V gene: TRBV6-6
J gene: TRBJ1-2
clone size: few
CDR3 protein: CASSYSQPDFETGYTF

V gene: TRBV27
J gene: TRBJ2-1
clone size: NA
CDR3 protein: CASSSGTSGIGEQFF

V gene: TRBV11-2
J gene: TRBJ2-6
clone size: NA
CDR3 protein: CASSLPGANVLTF